This TCR beta chain was observed in a study of STAT3 mutations in large granular lymphocyte leukemia. Findings and caveats of the study: Every T-cell large granular lymphocyte leukemia patient had at least one immunodominant TCR beta clonotype.

Notes on this clone: Antigen: not known.

The CDR3 covers 13 residues. Trimming removed 2 bases from V and 5 bases from J, with 11 bases in between. CDR1 is SGHRS, CDR2 YFSETQ, per germline. Clones were sequenced by immunoSEQ multiplex PCR, and TCRdb holds only the in-frame ones, with some missing. The repertoire includes 35,000 to 40,000 clones, more than 70% of them detected once, and about 0.46% sits in the top ten. The chain joins TRBV5-1 to TRBJ2-7; possible D gene TRBD2, 6 bases. The sequenced sample was PBMCs. The clonotype was recovered from a human donor with T large granular lymphocyte leukemia. Some clones in this sample may be carry-over from other donors' samples. Here the CDR3 DNA reads TGCGCCAGCAGCTTAAATTGGGAGGACGAGCAGTACTTC. Encoded protein: CASSLNWEDEQYF.